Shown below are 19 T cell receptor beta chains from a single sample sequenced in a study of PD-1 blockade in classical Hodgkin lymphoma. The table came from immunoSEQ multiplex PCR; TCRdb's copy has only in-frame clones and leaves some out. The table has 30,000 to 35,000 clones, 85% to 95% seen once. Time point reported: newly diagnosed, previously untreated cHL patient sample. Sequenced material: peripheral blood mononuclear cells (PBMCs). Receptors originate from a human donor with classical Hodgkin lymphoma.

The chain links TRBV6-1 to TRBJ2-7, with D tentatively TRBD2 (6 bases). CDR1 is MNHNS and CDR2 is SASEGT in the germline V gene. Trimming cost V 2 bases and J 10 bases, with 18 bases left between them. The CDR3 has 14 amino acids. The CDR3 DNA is TGTGCCAGCAGTGAAATGGGGGGAGTAGTCTTACAGTACTTC. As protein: CASSEMGGVVLQYF.

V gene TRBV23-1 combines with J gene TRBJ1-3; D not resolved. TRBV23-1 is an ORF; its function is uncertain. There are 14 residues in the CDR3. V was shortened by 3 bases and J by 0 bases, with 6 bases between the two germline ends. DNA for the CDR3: TGCGCCAGCAGTCACCGGTCCTCTGGAAACACCATATATTTT. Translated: CASSHRSSGNTIYF.

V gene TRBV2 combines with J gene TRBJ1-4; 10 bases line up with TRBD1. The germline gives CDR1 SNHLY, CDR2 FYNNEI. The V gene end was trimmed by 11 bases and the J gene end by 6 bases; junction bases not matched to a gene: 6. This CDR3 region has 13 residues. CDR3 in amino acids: CASTGGADEKLFF. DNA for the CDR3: TGTGCCTCGACAGGGGGCGCCGATGAAAAACTGTTTTTT. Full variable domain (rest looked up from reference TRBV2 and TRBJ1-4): EPEVTQTPSHQVTQMGQEVILRCVPISNHLYFYWYRQILGQKVEFLVSFYNNEISEKSEIFDDQFSVERPDGSNFTLKIRSTKLEDSAMYFCASTGGADEKLFFGSGTQLSVL.

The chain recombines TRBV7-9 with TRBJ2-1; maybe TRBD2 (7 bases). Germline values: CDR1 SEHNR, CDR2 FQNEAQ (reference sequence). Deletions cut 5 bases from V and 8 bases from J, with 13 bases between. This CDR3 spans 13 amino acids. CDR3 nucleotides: TGTGCCAGCAGCCGTAGGGGGGGCGATGAGCAGTTCTTC. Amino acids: CASSRRGGDEQFF.

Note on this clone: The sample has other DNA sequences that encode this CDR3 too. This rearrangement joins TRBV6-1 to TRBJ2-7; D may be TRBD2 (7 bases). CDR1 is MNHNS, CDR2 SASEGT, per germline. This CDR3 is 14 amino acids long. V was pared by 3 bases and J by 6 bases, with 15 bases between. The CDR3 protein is CASSEQGGGLEQYF. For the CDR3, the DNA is TGTGCCAGCAGTGAGCAAGGGGGGGGTCTCGAGCAGTACTTC.

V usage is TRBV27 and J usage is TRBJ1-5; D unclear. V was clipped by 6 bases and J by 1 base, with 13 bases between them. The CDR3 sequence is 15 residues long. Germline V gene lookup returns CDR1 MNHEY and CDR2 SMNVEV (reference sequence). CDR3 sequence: CASSWSGGSNQPQHF. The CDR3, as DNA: TGTGCCAGCAGCTGGTCCGGTGGGAGCAATCAGCCCCAGCATTTT.

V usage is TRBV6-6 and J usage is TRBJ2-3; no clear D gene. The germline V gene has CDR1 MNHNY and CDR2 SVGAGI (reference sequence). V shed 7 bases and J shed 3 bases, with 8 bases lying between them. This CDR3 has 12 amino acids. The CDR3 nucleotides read TGTGCCAGCACCCAGAGTACAGATACGCAGTATTTT. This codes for CASTQSTDTQYF.

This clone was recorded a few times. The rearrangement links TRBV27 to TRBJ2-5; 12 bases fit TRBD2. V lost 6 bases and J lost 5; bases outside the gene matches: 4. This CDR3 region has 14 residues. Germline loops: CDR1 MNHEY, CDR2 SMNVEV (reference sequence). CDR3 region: CASRVLAGGETQYF. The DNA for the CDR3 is TGTGCCAGCAGGGTACTAGCGGGAGGCGAGACCCAGTACTTC.

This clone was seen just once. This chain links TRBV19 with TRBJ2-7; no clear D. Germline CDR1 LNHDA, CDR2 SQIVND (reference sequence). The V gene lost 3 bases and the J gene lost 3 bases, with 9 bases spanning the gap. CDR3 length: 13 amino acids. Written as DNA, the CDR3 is TGTGCCAGTAGTATGAATAGGGACTACGAGCAGTACTTC. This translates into CASSMNRDYEQYF.

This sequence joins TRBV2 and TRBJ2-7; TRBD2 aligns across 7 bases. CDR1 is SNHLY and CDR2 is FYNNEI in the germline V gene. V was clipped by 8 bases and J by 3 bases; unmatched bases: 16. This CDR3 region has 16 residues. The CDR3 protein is CASERVILAPYYEQYF. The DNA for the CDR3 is TGTGCCAGCGAGCGGGTGATACTAGCGCCTTACTACGAGCAGTACTTC.

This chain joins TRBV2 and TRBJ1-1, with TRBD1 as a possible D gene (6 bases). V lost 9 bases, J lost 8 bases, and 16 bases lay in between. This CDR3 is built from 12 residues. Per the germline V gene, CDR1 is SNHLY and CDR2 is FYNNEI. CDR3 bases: TGTGCCAGTTTAGACAGGTCAGAGGAAGCTTTCTTT. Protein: CASLDRSEEAFF.

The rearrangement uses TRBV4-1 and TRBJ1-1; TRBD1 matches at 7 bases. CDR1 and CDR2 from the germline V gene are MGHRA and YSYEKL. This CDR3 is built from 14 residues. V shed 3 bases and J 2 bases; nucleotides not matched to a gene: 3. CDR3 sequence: CASSQRTGNTEAFF. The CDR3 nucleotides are TGCGCCAGCAGCCAGCGGACAGGTAACACTGAAGCTTTCTTT.

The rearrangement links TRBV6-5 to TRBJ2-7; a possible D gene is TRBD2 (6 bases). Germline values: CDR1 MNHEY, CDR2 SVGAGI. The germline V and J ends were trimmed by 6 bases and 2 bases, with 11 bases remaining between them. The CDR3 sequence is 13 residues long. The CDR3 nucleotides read TGTGCCAGCAGGCAGGGCGGGACCTACGAGCAGTACTTC. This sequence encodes CASRQGGTYEQYF.

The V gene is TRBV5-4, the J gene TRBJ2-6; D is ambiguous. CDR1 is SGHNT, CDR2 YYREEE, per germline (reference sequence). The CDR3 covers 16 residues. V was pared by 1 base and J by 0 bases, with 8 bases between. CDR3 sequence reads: CASSLISGSGANVLTF. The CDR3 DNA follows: TGTGCCAGCAGCTTGATTTCCGGCTCTGGGGCCAACGTCCTGACTTTC. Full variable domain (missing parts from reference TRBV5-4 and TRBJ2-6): ETGVTQSPTHLIKTRGQQVTLRCSSQSGHNTVSWYQQALGQGPQFIFQYYREEENGRGNFPPRFSGLQFPNYSSELNVNALELDDSALYLCASSLISGSGANVLTFGAGSRLTVL.

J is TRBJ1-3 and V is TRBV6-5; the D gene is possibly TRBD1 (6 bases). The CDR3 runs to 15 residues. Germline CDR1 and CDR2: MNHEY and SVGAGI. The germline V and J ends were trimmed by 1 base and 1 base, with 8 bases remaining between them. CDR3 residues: CASSYLQGSGNTIYF. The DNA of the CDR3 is TGTGCCAGCAGTTACTTACAGGGATCTGGAAACACCATATATTTT.

CDR3 sequence reads: CANSQNRGTEAFF. CDR3 in DNA: TGTGCCAACTCCCAAAACAGGGGCACTGAAGCTTTCTTT. This chain links TRBV6-1 with TRBJ1-1; 7 bases are shared with TRBD1. The CDR3 is 13 residues long. Looked up from germline, CDR1 is MNHNS and CDR2 is SASEGT. The V gene end was trimmed by 10 bases and the J gene end by 4 bases; junction bases not matched to a gene: 9.

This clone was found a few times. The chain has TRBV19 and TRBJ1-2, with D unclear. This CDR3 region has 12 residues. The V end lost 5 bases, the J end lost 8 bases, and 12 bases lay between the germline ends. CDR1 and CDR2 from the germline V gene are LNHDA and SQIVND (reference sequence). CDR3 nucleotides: TGTGCCAGTAGTGTCTTGAGTGGCGGCTACACCTTC. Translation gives CASSVLSGGYTF.

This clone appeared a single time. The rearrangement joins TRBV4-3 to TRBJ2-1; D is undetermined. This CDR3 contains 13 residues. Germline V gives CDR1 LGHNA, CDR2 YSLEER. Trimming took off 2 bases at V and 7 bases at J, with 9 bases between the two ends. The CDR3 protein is CASSQPNQNEQFF. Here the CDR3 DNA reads TGCGCCAGCAGCCAACCCAATCAGAATGAGCAGTTCTTC.

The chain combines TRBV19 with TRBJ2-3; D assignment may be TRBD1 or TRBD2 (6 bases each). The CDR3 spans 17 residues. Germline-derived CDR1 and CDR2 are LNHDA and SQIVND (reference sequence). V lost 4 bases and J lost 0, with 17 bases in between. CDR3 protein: CASSKGGSRLSTDTQYF. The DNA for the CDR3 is TGTGCCAGTAGTAAGGGGGGATCGAGACTGAGCACAGATACGCAGTATTTT.